The clone carrying this T cell receptor beta chain was detected ten times or more. Its antigen is not known. This entry belongs to a study of response to subunit inactivated influenza vaccine. MiXCR was run by TCRdb on the RT-PCR reads, yielding one entry per CDR3 protein. The data hold 500,000 to 550,000 distinct CDR3 sequences, with roughly 8.2% observed a single time. Germline V CDR1 and CDR2: DFQATT, SNEGSKA (reference sequence). The V gene end was trimmed by 5 bases and the J gene end by 2 bases; junction bases not matched to a gene: 1. The CDR3 is made up of 13 amino acids. The study, taken as a whole, reports: That few new T cells are recruited by each seasonal influenza vaccination was the authors' suggestion.

Sequencing used PBMCs from blood, obtained around 2 years after vaccination. This clonotype originated in a man between 50 and 75 years old who received an inactivated influenza vaccine. The chain has TRBV20-1 and TRBJ2-7, with 12 nucleotides matching TRBD2. The CDR3 DNA is TGCAGTGCTTCTAGCGGGGGGGCCTACGAGCAGTACTTC. Its translation: CSASSGGAYEQYF.